This T cell receptor beta chain was recorded in a study of T cells in tuberculosis. Study background: CD1B tetramers identified T cells specific for mycobacterial lipid GMM.

Study-wide findings and caveats: Some low-affinity tetramer-binding T cells may be absent from this sample.

Cells were sorted from thawed PBMC rested overnight and stained with GMM-loaded CD1B tetramer, viability dye and anti-CD3. C32 glucose monomycolate from Rhodococcus equi was loaded onto the CD1B tetramers. Sequenced by immunoSEQ multiplex PCR; TCRdb stores in-frame clones only, minus some. The table records roughly 59,000 clones, about 76% of them present only once. The V gene's germline CDR1 is MDHEN and CDR2 SYDVKM. V was clipped by 6 bases and J by 1 base, with 9 bases between them. The CDR3 spans 13 residues. V is TRBV28 and J is TRBJ1-2; D is ambiguous. The clonotype originates from an adult woman with latent tuberculosis. The sample was CD1b-GMM tetramer-negative cells sorted from PBMCs. The DNA for the CDR3 is TGTGCCAGCAGGGCCGGGGTTAACTATGGCTACACCTTC. This sequence encodes CASRAGVNYGYTF.